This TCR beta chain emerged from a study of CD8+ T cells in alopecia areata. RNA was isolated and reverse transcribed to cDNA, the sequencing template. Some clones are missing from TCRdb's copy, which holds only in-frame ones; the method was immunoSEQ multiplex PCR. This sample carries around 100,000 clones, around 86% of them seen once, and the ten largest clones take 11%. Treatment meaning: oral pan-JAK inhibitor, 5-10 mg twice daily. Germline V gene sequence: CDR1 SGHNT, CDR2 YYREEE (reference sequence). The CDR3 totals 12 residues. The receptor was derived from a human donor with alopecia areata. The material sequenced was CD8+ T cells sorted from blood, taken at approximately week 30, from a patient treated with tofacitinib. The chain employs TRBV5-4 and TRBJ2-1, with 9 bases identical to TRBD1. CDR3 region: CAAGQGSNEQFF. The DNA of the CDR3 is TGTGCAGCGGGACAGGGATCAAATGAGCAGTTCTTC.